This entry describes one TCR beta chain. Repertoires were generated with immunoSEQ multiplex PCR, while TCRdb's copy carries only in-frame clones and drops some. This table holds approximately 200,000 clones, around nine tenths found once. The data were taken from a study of blood T cell repertoires in COVID-19. Losses at the gene ends were 3 bases for V and 1 base for J; bases not matched to a gene: 1. Per the germline V gene, CDR1 is SGDLS and CDR2 is YYNGEE. The CDR3 is 16 residues long. The sequence was collected from a young man with acute or convalescent COVID-19. The chain couples TRBV9 to TRBJ2-3, with TRBD2 matching 14 bases. The material sequenced was peripheral blood. This CDR3 is CASSATSGGGTDTQYF. CDR3 sequence (DNA): TGTGCCAGCAGCGCGACTAGCGGGGGGGGCACAGATACGCAGTATTTT.